The 23 T cell receptor beta chains below come from one sample, sequenced in a study of OX40 agonist ivuxolimab in advanced cancers. Receptors were amplified or captured by the immunoSEQ multiplex PCR assay. The clones in this table, taken by TCRdb from immuneACCESS, are in-frame only. Not every clone is retained; where verified, under half of the shortfall comes from an unresolved V gene, and the cause of the rest is unknown. Here the sample has fewer than 11,000 clones; about 82% occur a single time. Approximately 22% of the sample is held by the ten biggest clonotypes. Sequenced here: CD4+ or CD8+ T cells sorted from blood, sampled in a trial of the OX40 agonist ivuxolimab. Receptors were obtained from an adult with an advanced solid tumor such as melanoma, head and neck, liver or kidney cancer.

A single count supports this clone. The chain has TRBV28 and TRBJ1-2; D unclear. The ends were cut back, 6 bases at V and 5 bases at J, with 16 bases in the middle. Germline assignment: CDR1 MDHEN and CDR2 SYDVKM. The CDR3 totals 14 residues. The DNA for the CDR3 is TGTGCCAGCAGCACGGACGCGTCTTTTTATGGCTACACCTTC. This gives the protein CASSTDASFYGYTF.

The genes are TRBV9 and TRBJ1-1; 8 bases align to TRBD1. This CDR3 has 16 residues. Germline assignment: CDR1 SGDLS and CDR2 YYNGEE. Trimming removed 3 bases from V and 0 bases from J; junction bases left unmatched: 7. The CDR3 coding sequence is TGTGCCAGCAGCGCCAGGACAGGGACCATGAACACTGAAGCTTTCTTT. Encoded protein: CASSARTGTMNTEAFF.

This rearrangement joins TRBV7-9 to TRBJ2-7; D is unresolved. Germline V gives CDR1 SEHNR, CDR2 FQNEAQ (reference sequence). The CDR3 consists of 12 residues. Trimming cost V 6 bases and J 3 bases, with 9 bases left between them. CDR3 protein: CASSGDGYEQYF. CDR3 nucleotides: TGTGCCAGCAGTGGAGACGGCTACGAGCAGTACTTC.

V gene TRBV27 combines with J gene TRBJ2-3; D might be TRBD2 (6 bases). Trimming took off 8 bases at V and 0 bases at J, with 12 bases between the two ends. The CDR3 runs to 14 residues. Germline values: CDR1 MNHEY, CDR2 SMNVEV (reference sequence). In DNA, the CDR3 is TGTGCCAGCTCCCGGGGGTTTAGCACAGATACGCAGTATTTT. It is translated as CASSRGFSTDTQYF.

The rearrangement links TRBV30 to TRBJ1-1; 8 bases match TRBD1. The ends lost 8 bases at V and 0 bases at J; junction bases unmatched: 8. In germline, CDR1 is GTSNPN, CDR2 SVGIG (reference sequence). This CDR3 is built from 14 residues. The CDR3 is CALRQGNMNTEAFF. As DNA, the CDR3 is TGTGCCCTGCGACAGGGGAACATGAACACTGAAGCTTTCTTT.

The chain is built from TRBV5-1 and TRBJ1-4; TRBD1 might be the D (6 bases). Germline V CDR1 and CDR2: SGHRS, YFSETQ. This CDR3 spans 15 amino acids. The germline V and J ends were trimmed by 4 bases and 5 bases, with 15 bases remaining between them. The CDR3 DNA is TGCGCCAGCAGCCCCCGTGGGGGCGAGAATGAAAAACTGTTTTTT. Protein sequence: CASSPRGGENEKLFF.

This clone is deemed medium-sized. This chain joins TRBV6-5 and TRBJ1-2; D is uncertain. Per germline, CDR1 MNHEY and CDR2 SVGAGI. V was trimmed by 7 bases and J by 4 bases, leaving 19 bases between them. The CDR3 totals 15 residues. CDR3 sequence (DNA): TGTGCCAGCACCCCGGGAGCCGGACGGGGCTATGGCTACACCTTC. It specifies CASTPGAGRGYGYTF.

Concerning this clone itself: One junction end does not reproduce the germline sequence, and a read error may be involved. The gene calls are TRBV7-7 and TRBJ2-5, with 10 bases lining up with TRBD1. The CDR3 spans 16 residues. The germline V gene has CDR1 SSHAT and CDR2 FNYEAQ (reference sequence). CDR3: CASSLGGRDRGETQYF. The CDR3 DNA reads as TGTGCTAGCAGCTTAGGCGGGCGGGACAGGGGAGAGACCCAGTACTTC.

The chain recombines TRBV10-3 with TRBJ2-3, with D possibly TRBD2 on 7 matching bases. Trimming removed 0 bases at V and 0 bases at J, with 13 bases between. Germline CDR1 and CDR2: ENHRY and SYGVKD. The CDR3 runs to 17 residues. The CDR3 sequence is CAISESWGGLSTDTQYF. The CDR3 coding sequence is TGTGCCATCAGTGAGTCGTGGGGGGGCCTGAGCACAGATACGCAGTATTTT.

The chain carries TRBV7-6 and TRBJ2-3, with D perhaps matching TRBD2 (7 bases). V lost 0 bases and J lost 6, with 10 bases in between. This CDR3 is 14 amino acids long. Germline CDR1 is SGHVS and CDR2 is FNYEAQ. Written as DNA, the CDR3 is TGTGCCAGCAGCTTAGCGGGGGGGCGTGATACGCAGTATTTT. It encodes CASSLAGGRDTQYF.

This clone was seen more than once but under ten times. The chain is built from TRBV27 and TRBJ2-1, with unresolved D. CDR3 length equals 14 residues. Germline-derived CDR1 and CDR2 are MNHEY and SMNVEV (reference sequence). The V gene lost 2 bases and the J gene lost 4 bases, with 9 bases spanning the gap. This CDR3 reads CASSLMGFYNEQFF. CDR3 DNA: TGTGCCAGCAGTTTAATGGGATTTTACAATGAGCAGTTCTTC.

This chain links TRBV11-2 with TRBJ1-2, with TRBD1 as a possible D gene (6 bases). The V and J ends lost 2 bases and 6 bases respectively, with 16 bases between them. The V gene's germline CDR1 is SGHAT and CDR2 FQNNGV. The CDR3 extends over 15 amino acids. This CDR3 reads CASSLLFTNRDGYTF. The CDR3 DNA is TGTGCCAGCAGCTTACTCTTCACGAACAGGGATGGCTACACCTTC.

The V and J genes are TRBV4-1 and TRBJ1-2, with D unclear. Trimming removed 3 bases from V and 8 bases from J, with 19 bases in between. Germline CDR1 is MGHRA and CDR2 is YSYEKL. CDR3 size: 15 residues. The CDR3, as DNA: TGCGCCAGCAGCCAGGGTGACACGTCTTTGTACGGCTACACCTTC. This sequence encodes CASSQGDTSLYGYTF.

This clone was picked up one time. The chain is built from TRBV4-2 and TRBJ1-4; D ambiguous. Germline V gene data show CDR1 as LGHNA and CDR2 as YNFKEQ. The CDR3 runs to 15 residues. V gave up 4 bases and J gave up 0 bases, with 9 bases separating them. CDR3 sequence reads: CASSRYSATNEKLFF. Here the CDR3 DNA reads TGTGCCAGCAGCCGCTACAGTGCAACTAATGAAAAACTGTTTTTT.

V gene TRBV7-9 combines with J gene TRBJ1-5, with a tentative D call TRBD1 (6 bases). The CDR3 has 15 residues. Trimming shortened V by 5 bases and J by 0 bases, and 11 bases separated the two germline ends. Per the germline V gene, CDR1 is SEHNR and CDR2 is FQNEAQ (reference sequence). Written as DNA, the CDR3 is TGTGCCAGCAGCGCGACAGGAGATAGCAATCAGCCCCAGCATTTT. It translates to CASSATGDSNQPQHF.

The chain links TRBV4-3 to TRBJ2-1; D unresolved. V lost 0 bases, J lost 4 bases, and 10 bases lay in between. This CDR3 contains 15 residues. Germline V gives CDR1 LGHNA, CDR2 YSLEER. The CDR3 bases are TGCGCCAGCAGCCAAGATAATCCGCTGTACAATGAGCAGTTCTTC. Amino acid sequence: CASSQDNPLYNEQFF.

The gene calls are TRBV19 and TRBJ1-5, with a possible D match to TRBD1 (6 bases). The CDR3 contains 15 residues. V was clipped by 5 bases and J by 4 bases, with 15 bases between them. Germline CDR1 is LNHDA and CDR2 is SQIVND (reference sequence). The CDR3 loop reads CASSQGYSSNQPQHF. Here the CDR3 DNA reads TGTGCCAGTAGTCAGGGGTACAGTTCTAATCAGCCCCAGCATTTT.

The chain recombines TRBV9 with TRBJ1-3; D gene unclear. The CDR3 loop spans 12 amino acids. V gave up 1 base and J gave up 1 base, with 0 bases separating them. The germline gives CDR1 SGDLS, CDR2 YYNGEE. CDR3 sequence (DNA): TGTGCCAGCAGCGTATCTGGAAACACCATATATTTT. Amino acids: CASSVSGNTIYF.

The rearrangement links TRBV6-6 to TRBJ2-7; unclear D gene. Trimming stripped 0 bases from V and 5 bases from J, with 14 bases between. The CDR3 is 15 amino acids. Germline CDR1 is MNHNY and CDR2 is SVGAGI (reference sequence). The CDR3 DNA follows: TGTGCCAGCAGTTACTCGAGATCCGGATCCAACGAGCAGTACTTC. It specifies CASSYSRSGSNEQYF.

The chain recombines TRBV5-4 with TRBJ2-1; 9 bases fit TRBD2. Germline V CDR1 and CDR2: SGHNT, YYREEE (reference sequence). The CDR3 runs to 15 residues. V lost 0 bases and J lost 6; bases outside the gene matches: 4. For the CDR3, the DNA is TGTGCCAGCAGCTTGGGTAGCGGGGGCCTCAATGAGCAGTTCTTC. Its protein is CASSLGSGGLNEQFF.

V usage is TRBV5-1 and J usage is TRBJ2-1, with 8 positions matching TRBD2. V lost 9 bases to trimming and J lost 6 bases; unmatched junction nucleotides: 11. The germline V gene has CDR1 SGHRS and CDR2 YFSETQ. CDR3 length: 14 residues. CDR3 DNA: TGCGCCACCTCGTCCGGGGGGGGAGGCAATGAGCAGTTCTTC. It codes for CATSSGGGGNEQFF.

This clone was detected a few times. This chain connects TRBV28 to TRBJ2-7, with 14 nucleotides matching TRBD2. J gave up 0 bases and V 5 bases, and 3 bases lay outside the gene matches. CDR1 and CDR2 from the germline V gene are MDHEN and SYDVKM. The CDR3 runs 16 residues. CDR3 amino acids: CASSLGTSGGSYEQYF. CDR3 bases: TGTGCCAGCAGTCTCGGGACTAGCGGGGGCTCCTACGAGCAGTACTTC.

This clone was picked up a small number of times. The chain is built from TRBV7-9 and TRBJ2-1; weak D call: TRBD1 (5 bases). The CDR3 extends over 13 amino acids. Looked up from germline, CDR1 is SEHNR and CDR2 is FQNEAQ (reference sequence). V dropped 1 base and J dropped 9 bases, with 10 bases sitting between them. CDR3 residues: CASSLGGPGEQFF. In nucleotides, the CDR3 is TGTGCCAGCAGCTTAGGGGGCCCCGGTGAGCAGTTCTTC.